Listed here is a single T cell receptor (beta chain). Antigen: not known. The data stem from a study of T cell responses to AZD1222 COVID-19 vaccine. Study results and limitations: Spike was spanned by vaccine-associated CD4 TCRs, with dominance at 160-218 and 743-854. The sample set comprised mostly white British donors with more females, and clonal diversity was possibly underestimated. Only a handful of AZD1222 recipients, six or seven in all, had baseline seropositivity.

TCRdb keeps only in-frame clones here, not all; method: immunoSEQ multiplex PCR. The sample records approximately 96,000 clones, about 82% being singletons. In germline, CDR1 is SNHLY, CDR2 FYNNEI. The CDR3 has 20 residues. The V gene end was trimmed by 4 bases and the J gene end by 1 base; junction bases not matched to a gene: 15. The sequencing here drew on peripheral blood, taken 28 days after the second AZD1222 dose. V and J are TRBV2 and TRBJ2-5, with 13 bases fitting TRBD2. This TCR derives from an adult who received the AZD1222 COVID-19 vaccine. CDR3 sequence: CASSVHPGLAGSGPQETQYF. The DNA for the CDR3 is TGTGCCAGCAGTGTCCACCCGGGACTAGCGGGATCAGGGCCCCAAGAGACCCAGTACTTC. Looking up the rest from reference TRBV2 and TRBJ2-5 gives the full variable domain: EPEVTQTPSHQVTQMGQEVILRCVPISNHLYFYWYRQILGQKVEFLVSFYNNEISEKSEIFDDQFSVERPDGSNFTLKIRSTKLEDSAMYFCASSVHPGLAGSGPQETQYFGPGTRLLVL.